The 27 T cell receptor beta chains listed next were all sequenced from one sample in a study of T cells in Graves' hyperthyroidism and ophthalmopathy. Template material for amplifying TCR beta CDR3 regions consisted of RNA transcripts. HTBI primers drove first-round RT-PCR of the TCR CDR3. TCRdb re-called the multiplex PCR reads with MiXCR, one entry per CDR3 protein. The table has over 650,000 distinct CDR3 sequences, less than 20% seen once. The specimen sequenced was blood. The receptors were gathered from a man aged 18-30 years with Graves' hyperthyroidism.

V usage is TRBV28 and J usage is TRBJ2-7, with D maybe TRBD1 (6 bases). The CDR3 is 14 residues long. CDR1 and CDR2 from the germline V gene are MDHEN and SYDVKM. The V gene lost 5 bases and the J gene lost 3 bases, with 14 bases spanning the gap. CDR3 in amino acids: CASSPRHRVYEQYF. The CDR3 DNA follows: TGTGCCAGCAGTCCCCGGCACAGGGTCTACGAGCAGTACTTC.

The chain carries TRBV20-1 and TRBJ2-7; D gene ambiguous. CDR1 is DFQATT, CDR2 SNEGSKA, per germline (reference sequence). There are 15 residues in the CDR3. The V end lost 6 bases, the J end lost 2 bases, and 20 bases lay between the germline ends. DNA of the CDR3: TGCAGTGCCCCAGGCCGCAGTGGCCTAACCTACGAGCAGTACTTC. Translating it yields CSAPGRSGLTYEQYF.

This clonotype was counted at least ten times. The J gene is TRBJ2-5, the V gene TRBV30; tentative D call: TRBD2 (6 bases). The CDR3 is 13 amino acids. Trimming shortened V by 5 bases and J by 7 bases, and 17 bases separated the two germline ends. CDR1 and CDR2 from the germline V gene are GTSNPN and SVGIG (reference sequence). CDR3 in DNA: TGTGCCTGGGCTAGCGCGCTCCGGAGGACCCAGTACTTC. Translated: CAWASALRRTQYF.

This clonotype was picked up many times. The chain's CDR3 is CAISGREVTYNEQFF. Written as DNA, the CDR3 is TGTGCCATCAGTGGGCGGGAGGTGACCTACAATGAGCAGTTCTTC. V gene TRBV10-3 combines with J gene TRBJ2-1, with 8 bases aligning to TRBD2. Germline loops: CDR1 ENHRY, CDR2 SYGVKD. V dropped 4 bases and J dropped 2; count of bases not matched to a gene: 4. CDR3 length equals 15 residues.

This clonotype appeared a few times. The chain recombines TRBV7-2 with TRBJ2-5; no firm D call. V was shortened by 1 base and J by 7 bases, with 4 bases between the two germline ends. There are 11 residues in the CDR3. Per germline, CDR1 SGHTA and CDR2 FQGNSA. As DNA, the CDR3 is TGTGCCAGCAGCTTAGAGGCGACCCAGTACTTC. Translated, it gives CASSLEATQYF. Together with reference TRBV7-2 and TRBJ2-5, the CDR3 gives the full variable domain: GAGVSQSPSNKVTEKGKDVELRCDPISGHTALYWYRQSLGQGLEFLIYFQGNSAPDKSGLPSDRFSAERTGGSVSTLTIQRTQQEDSAVYLCASSLEATQYFGPGTRLLVL.

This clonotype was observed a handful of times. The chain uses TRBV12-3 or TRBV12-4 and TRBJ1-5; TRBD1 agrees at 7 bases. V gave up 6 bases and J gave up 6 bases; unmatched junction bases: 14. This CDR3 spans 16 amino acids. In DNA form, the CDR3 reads TGTGCCAGCAGCTCAAATTTCAAGGGGGCGGGTCAGCCCCAGCATTTT. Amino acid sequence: CASSSNFKGAGQPQHF.

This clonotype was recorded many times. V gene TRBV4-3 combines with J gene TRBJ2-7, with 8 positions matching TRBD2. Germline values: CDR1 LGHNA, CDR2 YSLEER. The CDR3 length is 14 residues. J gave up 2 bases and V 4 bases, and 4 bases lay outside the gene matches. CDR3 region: CASSLTSGTYEQYF. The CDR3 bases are TGCGCCAGCAGCCTTACTAGCGGCACCTACGAGCAGTACTTC.

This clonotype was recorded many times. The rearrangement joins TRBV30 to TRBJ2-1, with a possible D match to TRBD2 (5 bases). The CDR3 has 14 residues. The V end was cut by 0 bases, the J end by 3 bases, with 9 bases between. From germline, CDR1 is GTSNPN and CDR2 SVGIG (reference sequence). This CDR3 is CAWSVQGLYNEQFF. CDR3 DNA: TGTGCCTGGAGTGTACAAGGACTCTACAATGAGCAGTTCTTC.

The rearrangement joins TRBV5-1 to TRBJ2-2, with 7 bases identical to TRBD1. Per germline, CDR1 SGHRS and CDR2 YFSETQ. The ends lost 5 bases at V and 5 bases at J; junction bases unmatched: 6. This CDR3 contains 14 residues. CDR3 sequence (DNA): TGCGCCAGCAGAACAGGGGACAGTACCGGGGAGCTGTTTTTT. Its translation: CASRTGDSTGELFF.

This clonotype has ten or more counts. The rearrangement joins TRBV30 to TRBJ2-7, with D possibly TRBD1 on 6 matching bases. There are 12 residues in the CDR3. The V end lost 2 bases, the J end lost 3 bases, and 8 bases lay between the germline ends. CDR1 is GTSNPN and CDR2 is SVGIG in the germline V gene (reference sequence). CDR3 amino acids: CAWSTGYYEQYF. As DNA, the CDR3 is TGTGCCTGGAGTACAGGGTACTACGAGCAGTACTTC.

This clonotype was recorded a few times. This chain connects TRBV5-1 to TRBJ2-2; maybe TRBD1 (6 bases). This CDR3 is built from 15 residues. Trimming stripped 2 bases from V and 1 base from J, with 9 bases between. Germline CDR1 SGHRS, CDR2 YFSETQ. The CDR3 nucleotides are TGCGCCAGCAGCTTCAGACAGGAGAACACCGGGGAGCTGTTTTTT. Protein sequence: CASSFRQENTGELFF.

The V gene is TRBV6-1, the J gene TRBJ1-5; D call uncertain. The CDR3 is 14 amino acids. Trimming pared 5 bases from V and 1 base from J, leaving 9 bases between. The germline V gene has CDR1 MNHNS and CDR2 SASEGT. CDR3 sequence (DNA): TGTGCCAGCAGTCCTACTAAGAGCAATCAGCCCCAGCATTTT. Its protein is CASSPTKSNQPQHF.

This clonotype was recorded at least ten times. CDR3 sequence reads: CASSRVGQGGETQYF. The CDR3 nucleotides read TGTGCCAGCAGCCGAGTAGGACAGGGGGGAGAGACCCAGTACTTC. The chain couples TRBV11-2 to TRBJ2-5, with 10 bases matching TRBD1. V was pared by 5 bases and J by 4 bases, with 7 bases of the junction left unmatched. The CDR3 spans 15 residues. Germline V gene sequence: CDR1 SGHAT, CDR2 FQNNGV.

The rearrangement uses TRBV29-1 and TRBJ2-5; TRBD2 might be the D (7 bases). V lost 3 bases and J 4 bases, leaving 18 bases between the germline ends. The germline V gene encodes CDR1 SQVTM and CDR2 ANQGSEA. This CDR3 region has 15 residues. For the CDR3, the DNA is TGCAGCGTTGATCCTGGAGGGGGGAGGGGAGAGACCCAGTACTTC. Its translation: CSVDPGGGRGETQYF.

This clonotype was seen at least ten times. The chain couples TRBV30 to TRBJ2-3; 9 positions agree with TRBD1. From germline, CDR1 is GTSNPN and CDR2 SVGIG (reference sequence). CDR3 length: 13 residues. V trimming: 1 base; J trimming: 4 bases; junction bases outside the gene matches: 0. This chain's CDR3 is CAWSGTGADTQYF. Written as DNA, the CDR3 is TGTGCCTGGAGTGGGACAGGGGCAGATACGCAGTATTTT.

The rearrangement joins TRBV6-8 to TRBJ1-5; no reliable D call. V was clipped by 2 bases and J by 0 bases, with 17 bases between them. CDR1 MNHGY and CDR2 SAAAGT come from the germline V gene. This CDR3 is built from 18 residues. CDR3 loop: CASSYGSQVHDSNQPQHF. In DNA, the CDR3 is TGTGCCAGCAGTTACGGGTCCCAAGTTCATGATAGCAATCAGCCCCAGCATTTT.

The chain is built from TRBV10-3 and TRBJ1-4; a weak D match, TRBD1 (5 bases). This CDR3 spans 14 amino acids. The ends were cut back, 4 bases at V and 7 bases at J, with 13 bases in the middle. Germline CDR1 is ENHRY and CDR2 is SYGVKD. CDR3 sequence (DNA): TGTGCCATCAGTGGGACCCAGGGCGTTGAAAAACTGTTTTTT. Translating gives CAISGTQGVEKLFF.

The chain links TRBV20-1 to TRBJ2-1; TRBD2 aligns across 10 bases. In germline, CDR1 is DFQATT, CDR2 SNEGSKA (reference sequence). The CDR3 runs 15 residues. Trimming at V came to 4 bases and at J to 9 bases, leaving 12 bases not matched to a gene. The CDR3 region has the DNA TGCAGTGCTATAAGAGGTCTAGCGGGAGTTAGTGAGCAGTTCTTC. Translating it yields CSAIRGLAGVSEQFF.

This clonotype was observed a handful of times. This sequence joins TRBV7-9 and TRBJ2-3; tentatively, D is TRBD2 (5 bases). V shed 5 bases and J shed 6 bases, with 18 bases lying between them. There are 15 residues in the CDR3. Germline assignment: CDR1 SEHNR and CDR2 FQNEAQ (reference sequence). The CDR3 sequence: CASSPPGEGADTQYF. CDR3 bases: TGTGCCAGCAGCCCCCCCGGCGAGGGAGCTGATACGCAGTATTTT.

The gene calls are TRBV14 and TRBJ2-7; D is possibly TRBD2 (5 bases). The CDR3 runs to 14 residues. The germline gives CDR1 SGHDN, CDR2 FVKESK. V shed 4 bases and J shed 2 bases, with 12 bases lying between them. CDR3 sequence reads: CASSRTDGAYEQYF. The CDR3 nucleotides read TGTGCCAGCAGCCGGACGGACGGGGCCTACGAGCAGTACTTC.

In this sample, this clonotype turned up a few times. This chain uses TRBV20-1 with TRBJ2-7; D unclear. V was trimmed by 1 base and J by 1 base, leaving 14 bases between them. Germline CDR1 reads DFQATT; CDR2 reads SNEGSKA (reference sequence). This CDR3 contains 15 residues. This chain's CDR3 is CSARVSRRFSYEQYF. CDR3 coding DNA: TGCAGTGCTAGAGTTTCACGCCGGTTTTCCTACGAGCAGTACTTC.

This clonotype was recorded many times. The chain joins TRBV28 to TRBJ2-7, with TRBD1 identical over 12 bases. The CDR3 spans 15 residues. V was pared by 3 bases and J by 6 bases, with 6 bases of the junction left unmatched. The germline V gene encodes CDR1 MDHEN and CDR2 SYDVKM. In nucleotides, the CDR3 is TGTGCCAGCAGTTTTTTGGGACAGGGGGCTCCCGAGCAGTACTTC. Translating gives CASSFLGQGAPEQYF.

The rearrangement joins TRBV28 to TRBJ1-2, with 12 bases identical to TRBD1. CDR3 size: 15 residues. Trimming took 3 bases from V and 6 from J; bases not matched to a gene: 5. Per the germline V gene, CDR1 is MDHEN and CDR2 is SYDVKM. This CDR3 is CASSFRDRGLHGYTF. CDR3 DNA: TGTGCCAGCAGTTTTCGGGACAGGGGGCTTCATGGCTACACCTTC.

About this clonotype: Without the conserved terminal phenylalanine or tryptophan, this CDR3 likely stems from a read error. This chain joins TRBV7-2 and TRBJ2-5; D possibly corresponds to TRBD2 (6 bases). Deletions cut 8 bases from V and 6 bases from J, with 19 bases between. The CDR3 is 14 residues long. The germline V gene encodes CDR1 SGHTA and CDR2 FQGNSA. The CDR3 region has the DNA TGTGCCAGCTTCAGAGCGGGCGGGGAGAAGACCCAGTACCTC. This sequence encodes CASFRAGGEKTQYL.

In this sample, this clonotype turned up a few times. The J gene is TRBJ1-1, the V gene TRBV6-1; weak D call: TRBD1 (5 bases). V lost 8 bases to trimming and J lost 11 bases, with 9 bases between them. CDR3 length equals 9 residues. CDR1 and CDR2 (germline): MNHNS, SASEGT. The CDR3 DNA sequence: TGTGCCAGCGGGGGGGGTGCTTTCTTT. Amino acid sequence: CASGGGAFF.

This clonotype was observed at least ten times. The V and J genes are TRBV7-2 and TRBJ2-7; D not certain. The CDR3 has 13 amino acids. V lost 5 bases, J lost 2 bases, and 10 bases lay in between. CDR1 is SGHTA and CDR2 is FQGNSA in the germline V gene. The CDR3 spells CASSPRTAYEQYF. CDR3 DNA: TGTGCCAGCAGCCCACGGACGGCCTACGAGCAGTACTTC.

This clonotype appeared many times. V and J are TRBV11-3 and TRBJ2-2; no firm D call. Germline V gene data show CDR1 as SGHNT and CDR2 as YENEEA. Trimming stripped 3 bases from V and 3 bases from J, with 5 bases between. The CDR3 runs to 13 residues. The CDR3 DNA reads TGTGCCAGCAGCTTCATGGACACCGGGGAGCTGTTTTTT. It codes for CASSFMDTGELFF.